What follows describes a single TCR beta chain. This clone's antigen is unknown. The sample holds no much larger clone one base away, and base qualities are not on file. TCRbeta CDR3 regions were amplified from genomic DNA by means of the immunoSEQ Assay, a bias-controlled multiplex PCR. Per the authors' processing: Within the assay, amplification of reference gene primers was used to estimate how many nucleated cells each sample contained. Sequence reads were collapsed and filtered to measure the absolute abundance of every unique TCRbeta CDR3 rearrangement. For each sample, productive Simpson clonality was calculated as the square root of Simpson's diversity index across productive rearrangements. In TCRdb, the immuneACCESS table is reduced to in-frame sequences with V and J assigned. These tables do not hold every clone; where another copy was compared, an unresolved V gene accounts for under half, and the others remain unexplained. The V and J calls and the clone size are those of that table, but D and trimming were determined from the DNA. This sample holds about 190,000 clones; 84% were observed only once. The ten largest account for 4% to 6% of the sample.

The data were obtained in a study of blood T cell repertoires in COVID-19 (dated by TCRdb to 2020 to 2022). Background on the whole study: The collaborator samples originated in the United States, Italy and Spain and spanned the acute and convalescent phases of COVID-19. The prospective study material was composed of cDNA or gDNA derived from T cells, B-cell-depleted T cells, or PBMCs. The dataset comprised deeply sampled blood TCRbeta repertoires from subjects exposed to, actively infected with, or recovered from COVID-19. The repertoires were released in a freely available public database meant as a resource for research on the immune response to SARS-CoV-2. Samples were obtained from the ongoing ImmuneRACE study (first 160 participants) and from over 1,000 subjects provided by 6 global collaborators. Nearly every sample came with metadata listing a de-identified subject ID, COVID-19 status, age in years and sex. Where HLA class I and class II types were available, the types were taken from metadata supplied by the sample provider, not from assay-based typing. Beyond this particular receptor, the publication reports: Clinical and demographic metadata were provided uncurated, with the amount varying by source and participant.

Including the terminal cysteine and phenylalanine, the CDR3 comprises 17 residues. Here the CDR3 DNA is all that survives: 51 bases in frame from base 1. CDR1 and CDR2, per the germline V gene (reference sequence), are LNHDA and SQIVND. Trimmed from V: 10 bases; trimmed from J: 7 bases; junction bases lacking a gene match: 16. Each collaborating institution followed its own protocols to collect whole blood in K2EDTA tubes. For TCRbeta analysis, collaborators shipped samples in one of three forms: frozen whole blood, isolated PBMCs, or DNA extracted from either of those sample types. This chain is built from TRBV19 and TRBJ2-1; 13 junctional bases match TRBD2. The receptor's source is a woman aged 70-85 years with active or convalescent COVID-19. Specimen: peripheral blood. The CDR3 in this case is CATTHRTSGSMGNEQFF. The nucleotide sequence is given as TGTGCCACCACCCATAGGACTAGCGGGAGTATGGGTAATGAGCAGTTCTTC.